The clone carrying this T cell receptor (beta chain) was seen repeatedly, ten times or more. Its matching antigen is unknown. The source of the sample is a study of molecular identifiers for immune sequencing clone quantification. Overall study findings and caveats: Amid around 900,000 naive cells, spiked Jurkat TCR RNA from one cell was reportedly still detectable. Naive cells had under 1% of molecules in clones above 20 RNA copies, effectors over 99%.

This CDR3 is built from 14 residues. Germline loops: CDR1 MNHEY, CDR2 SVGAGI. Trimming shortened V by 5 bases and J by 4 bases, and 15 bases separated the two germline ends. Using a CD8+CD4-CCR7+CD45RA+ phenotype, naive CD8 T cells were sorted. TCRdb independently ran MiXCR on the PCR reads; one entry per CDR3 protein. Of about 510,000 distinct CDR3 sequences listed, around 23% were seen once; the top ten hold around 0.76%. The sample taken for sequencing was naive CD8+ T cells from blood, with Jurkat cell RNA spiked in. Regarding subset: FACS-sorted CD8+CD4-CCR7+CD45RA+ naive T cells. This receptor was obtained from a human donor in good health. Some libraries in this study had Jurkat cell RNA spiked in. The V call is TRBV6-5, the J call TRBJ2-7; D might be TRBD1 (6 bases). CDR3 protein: CASSPNTGKYEQYF. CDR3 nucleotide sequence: TGTGCCAGCAGTCCAAATACAGGGAAATACGAGCAGTACTTC.